The clone carrying this T cell receptor beta chain turned up a few times. Its antigen is currently unknown. These data come from a study of identical twins. Findings and limits, study-wide: Within cord blood, abundant beta clonotypes carried fewer insertions, but memory repertoires showed no such trend.

TCRdb reprocessed the 5' RACE reads with MiXCR, giving one entry per CDR3 protein. The sample consists of 200,000 to 300,000 distinct CDR3 sequences, about 12% of them appearing once. The junction had 7 bases not matched to a gene; V was cut back by 4 bases and J by 3 bases. Looked up from germline, CDR1 is MRHNA and CDR2 is SNTAGT. The CDR3 is made up of 15 amino acids. The sample also formed part of further work on yellow fever vaccine responses in identical twins.

V and J are TRBV6-4 and TRBJ2-3; 7 positions match TRBD2. The material sequenced was memory (CD45RO+) T cells sorted from blood. This receptor was identified in a woman under 30 in good health. As DNA, the CDR3 is TGTGCCAGCAGTGGGGCGGCGGGAGTAACAGATACGCAGTATTTT. Protein product: CASSGAAGVTDTQYF.